The rows below give T cell receptor beta chains drawn from one sample of a study of circulating CD8 cells and anti-PD-1 response in melanoma. TCRdb ran MiXCR on the reads and lists one entry per CDR3 protein. This table holds roughly 1,100 distinct CDR3 sequences, just over 7% found once. The sample was CD8+ T cells from PBMCs, taken at baseline or after one month of anti-PD-1 therapy (not recorded which). Source of these receptors: a human donor with melanoma. The CDR3 runs from the conserved cysteine through the conserved F or W. The D gene is left open where the match is weak. Size is omitted from some rows. Given values are once, few, many or a class for expanded clones.

TRBV24-1,.,TRBJ2-1,.,TGTGCCACCAGGGGTTACAATGAGCAGTTCTTC,CATRGYNEQFF
TRBV6-5,.,TRBJ2-2,large,TGTGCCAGCAGCCGGGTCGGGGGTTACACCGGGGAGCTGTTTTTT,CASSRVGGYTGELFF
TRBV7-8,TRBD2,TRBJ2-1,medium-sized,TGCTCGGGCGGGGGGCTTCACAATGAGCAGTTCTTC,CSGGGLHNEQFF
TRBV5-6,.,TRBJ2-7,medium-sized,TGTGCCAGCAGCGGGACGGGCATCTCCTACGAGCAGTACTTC,CASSGTGISYEQYF
TRBV24-1,.,TRBJ2-5,medium-sized,TGTGCCACCAGTGCGGGGGTCCAAGAGACCCAGTACTTC,CATSAGVQETQYF
TRBV2,.,TRBJ2-2,large,TGTGCCAGCAGTGGGGCAATCACCGTCGGCACCGGGGAGCTGTTTTTT,CASSGAITVGTGELFF
TRBV24-1,TRBD2,TRBJ2-1,medium-sized,TGTGCCACCAGTGAGGGGACTAGGGATGAGCAGTTCTTC,CATSEGTRDEQFF
TRBV19,.,TRBJ1-1,medium-sized,TGTGCCAGCCTGATTGGGGAAAACACTGAAGCTTTCTTT,CASLIGENTEAFF
TRBV25-1,.,TRBJ1-4,medium-sized,TGTGCCAGCAGTGAATTTGGGGATGGGTACGAAAAACTGTTTTTT,CASSEFGDGYEKLFF
TRBV19,.,TRBJ1-1,medium-sized,TGTGCCAGTGACCCGGGAGGGGGAACTGAAGCTTTCTTT,CASDPGGGTEAFF
TRBV5-4,.,TRBJ1-1,medium-sized,TGTGCCAGCAGCTTGGATAGGTGGGGCGGCACTGAAGCTTTCTTT,CASSLDRWGGTEAFF
TRBV2,.,TRBJ2-3,large,TGTGCCAGCAGGGGCAGGGGCGAGGTGAGGACAGATACGCAGTATTTT,CASRGRGEVRTDTQYF
TRBV12-3/TRBV12-4,.,TRBJ2-1,medium-sized,TGTGCCAGCACCCTTGGGGCAAAGTATGAGCAGTTCTTC,CASTLGAKYEQFF
TRBV7-2,TRBD2,TRBJ2-3,large,TGTGCCAGCAGCTCCCACCTAGCGGACAGCACAGATACGCAGTATTTT,CASSSHLADSTDTQYF
TRBV4-1,TRBD1,TRBJ2-1,large,TGCGCCAGCAGCCATCGGACAGGGGCGTGGGAGCAGTTCTTC,CASSHRTGAWEQFF
TRBV19,TRBD1,TRBJ2-1,.,TGTGCCAGTAGTATTGGACAGGGGGGCTACAATGAGCAGTTCTTC,CASSIGQGGYNEQFF
TRBV2,TRBD2,TRBJ2-3,large,TGTGCCAGCAGTGATGGGCTAGCGGGGGCCCGCACAGATACGCAGTATTTT,CASSDGLAGARTDTQYF
TRBV20-1,.,TRBJ2-7,medium-sized,TGCAGTGCTGGGGGCGGCAGGGAGCCCTACGAGCAGTACTTC,CSAGGGREPYEQYF
TRBV19,.,TRBJ2-7,.,TGTGCCAGTAGTATTGCAGGGGAAAGCTACGAGCAGTACTTC,CASSIAGESYEQYF
TRBV29-1,.,TRBJ2-7,medium-sized,TGCAGCGTTGAAGAGGGGCTGCCCTACGAGCAGTACTTC,CSVEEGLPYEQYF
TRBV4-2,TRBD1,TRBJ2-2,large,TGTGCCAGCAGTCCTATGACAGGGGCCGGGGAGCTGTTTTTT,CASSPMTGAGELFF
TRBV2,.,TRBJ2-1,large,TGTGCCAGCTTTCCTTTGGTAACCTACAATGAGCAGTTCTTC,CASFPLVTYNEQFF
TRBV6-5,.,TRBJ1-6,medium-sized,TGTGCCAGCAGCCTTGGGGACGGGGGAGAACCCCTCCACTTT,CASSLGDGGEPLHF
TRBV27,.,TRBJ2-2,large,TGTGCCAGTTCAAAGGCAGGGGAGCTGTTTTTT,CASSKAGELFF
TRBV5-6,TRBD2,TRBJ2-5,medium-sized,TGTGCCAGCAGCTTGGGTGGGACTAGCGGAATCCAAGAGACCCAGTACTTC,CASSLGGTSGIQETQYF
TRBV19,.,TRBJ1-5,medium-sized,TGTGCCAGTAGTCCCCTGGGACCGTCAGTCTGGTCCCAGCATTTT,CASSPLGPSVWSQHF
TRBV30,.,TRBJ1-1,medium-sized,TGTGCCTGGAGTTCCCCCATGTCCACTGAAGCTTTCTTT,CAWSSPMSTEAFF
TRBV11-2,.,TRBJ2-3,large,TGTGCCAGCAGCTTATTCCCGGGCACAGATACGCAGTATTTT,CASSLFPGTDTQYF
TRBV28,.,TRBJ1-1,large,TGTGCCAGCAGTCCCGACAGGTCACACACTGAAGCTTTCTTT,CASSPDRSHTEAFF
TRBV11-1,.,TRBJ2-7,large,TGTGCCAGCAGCTTTTCTGGGACCGTCTACGAGCAGTACTTC,CASSFSGTVYEQYF
TRBV28,TRBD2,TRBJ2-7,.,TGTGCCAGCAGGTCGACTAGCCCCTACGAGCAGTACTTC,CASRSTSPYEQYF
TRBV19,.,TRBJ1-1,.,TGTGCCAGTATTCACCGGGGGAGGGCTGAAGCTTTCTTT,CASIHRGRAEAFF
TRBV12-3/TRBV12-4,.,TRBJ2-7,large,TGTGCCAGCAGTTTAAGTCTCGAGCAGTACTTC,CASSLSLEQYF
TRBV28,TRBD2,TRBJ2-5,medium-sized,TGTGCCAGCAGTATCTATAGCGGGGGCGTGGGTTCGGAGACCCAGTACTTC,CASSIYSGGVGSETQYF
TRBV30,.,TRBJ1-5,medium-sized,TGTGCCTGGGCATCAGGAAGCAATCAGCCCCAGCATTTT,CAWASGSNQPQHF
TRBV5-4,.,TRBJ2-1,medium-sized,TGTGCCAGCAGCGGTTTGGAAAAGGGGAATGAGCAGTTCTTC,CASSGLEKGNEQFF
TRBV11-2,TRBD2,TRBJ2-2,medium-sized,TGTGCCAGCAGCGGATTGACTAGCGGGGAAAAGGGGAACACCGGGGAGCTGTTTTTT,CASSGLTSGEKGNTGELFF
TRBV9,.,TRBJ2-3,medium-sized,TGTGCCAGCAGCGTAGGGACTACCACGTCGGATACGCAGTATTTT,CASSVGTTTSDTQYF
TRBV20-1,.,TRBJ2-7,large,TGCAGTGCTAGAGAGGGGGCAGGTACCTACGAGCAGTACTTC,CSAREGAGTYEQYF